These T cell receptor beta chains were read from a single sample in a study of T cell responses to AZD1222 COVID-19 vaccine. The assay was immunoSEQ multiplex PCR, and TCRdb's table has in-frame clones only and misses some. The data contain fewer than 200,000 clones, more than 75% of them singletons. The sample here was peripheral blood, taken 28 days after the second AZD1222 dose. Receptors were obtained from an adult who received the AZD1222 COVID-19 vaccine. CDR3s include the opening cysteine and the closing phenylalanine or tryptophan. The order of the fields is J gene, D gene, V gene, CDR3 DNA, CDR3 protein. The D gene is left open where the match is weak.

j_call: TRBJ2-1; d_call: .; v_call: TRBV7-2; cdr3_nt: TGTGCCAGCAGCTCTTGGTCCTACTCCTACAATGAGCAGTTCTTC; cdr3_aa: CASSSWSYSYNEQFF
j_call: TRBJ2-6; d_call: .; v_call: TRBV29-1; cdr3_nt: TGCAGCGTTGACGAGACAGGCCTCTCTGGGGCCAACGTCCTGACTTTC; cdr3_aa: CSVDETGLSGANVLTF
j_call: TRBJ2-1; d_call: .; v_call: TRBV28; cdr3_nt: TGTGCCAGCAGTCCGGCGGGCTCCTACAATGAGCAGTTCTTC; cdr3_aa: CASSPAGSYNEQFF
j_call: TRBJ2-1; d_call: .; v_call: TRBV7-2; cdr3_nt: TGTGCCAGCACCTCCGGCAGGCGGGATGAGCAGTTCTTC; cdr3_aa: CASTSGRRDEQFF
j_call: TRBJ1-3; d_call: .; v_call: TRBV10-1; cdr3_nt: TGCGCCACTGCCCAAAGAATCTCCGGAAACACCATATATTTT; cdr3_aa: CATAQRISGNTIYF
j_call: TRBJ2-7; d_call: .; v_call: TRBV24-1; cdr3_nt: TGTGCCACCAGTGATCAGCACAGTTACGAGCAGTACTTC; cdr3_aa: CATSDQHSYEQYF
j_call: TRBJ2-5; d_call: TRBD2; v_call: TRBV7-2; cdr3_nt: TGTGCCAGCAGCCTAAGGACTAGCGGAAGCGGCCGGTACTTC; cdr3_aa: CASSLRTSGSGRYF
j_call: TRBJ1-2; d_call: TRBD1; v_call: TRBV5-1; cdr3_nt: TGCGCCAGCAGCTTGACAGGGGGCACCGACTATGGCTACACCTTC; cdr3_aa: CASSLTGGTDYGYTF
j_call: TRBJ2-1; d_call: TRBD2; v_call: TRBV20-1; cdr3_nt: TGCAGTGCCAGTGGGGAGACTAGCGGGAGAGTGAATGAGCAGTTCTTC; cdr3_aa: CSASGETSGRVNEQFF
j_call: TRBJ2-7; d_call: TRBD1; v_call: TRBV6-5; cdr3_nt: TGTGCCAGCAGTTCAGGACAGGGATGGTCCTACGAGCAGTACTTC; cdr3_aa: CASSSGQGWSYEQYF
j_call: TRBJ2-7; d_call: .; v_call: TRBV28; cdr3_nt: TGTGCCAGCATTCCCAGGGGTGGCGACGAGCAGTACTTC; cdr3_aa: CASIPRGGDEQYF